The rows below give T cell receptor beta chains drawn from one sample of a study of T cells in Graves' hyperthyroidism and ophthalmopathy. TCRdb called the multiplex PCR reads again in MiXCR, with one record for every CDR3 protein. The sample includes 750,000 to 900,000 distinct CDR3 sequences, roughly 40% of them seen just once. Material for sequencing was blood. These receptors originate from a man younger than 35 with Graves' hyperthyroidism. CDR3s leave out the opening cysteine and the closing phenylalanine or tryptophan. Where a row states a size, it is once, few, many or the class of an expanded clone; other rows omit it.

ASSYWSSGTYEQY	TRBV6-2/TRBV6-3	TRBJ2-7	-
ASREEGTGVRGQPQH	TRBV19	TRBJ1-5	-
ASSEYRGDQPQH	TRBV6-5	TRBJ1-5	-
ASSVPSRDSHQETQY	TRBV9	TRBJ2-5	-
ASSGEYGTEAF	TRBV6-1	TRBJ1-1	-
ASSLLASSKRTQY	TRBV5-6	TRBJ2-5	-
ASSLDNEQF	TRBV11-2	TRBJ2-1	few
ASSRFEKTGELF	TRBV7-9	TRBJ2-2	-
ASPCREWDSVRGYT	TRBV25-1	TRBJ1-2	-
SATLGLSEQY	TRBV20-1	TRBJ2-7	many
ASSLPPGGTGELF	TRBV5-6	TRBJ2-2	-